The sequence of this TCR beta chain was determined in a study of beta chain features in type 1 diabetes. Whole-study results and caveats: For Type 1 diabetes patients, all four CD4+ subsets carried TCRB CDR3s that were moderately but significantly shorter.

Isolated RNA was reverse transcribed in full, so expressed TCRB transcripts were sequenced. Sequencing used immunoSEQ multiplex PCR; TCRdb keeps in-frame clones, though not all of them. The table lists fewer than 300,000 clones, approximately 11% of them singletons, with about 0.018% in the top ten. Comments on this clone: Its antigen is unidentified.

V dropped 5 bases and J dropped 9 bases, with 12 bases sitting between them. Germline CDR1 is DFQATT and CDR2 is SNEGSKA (reference sequence). CDR3 length: 11 amino acids. This sequence joins TRBV20-1 and TRBJ2-3; D is possibly TRBD2 (7 bases). This TCR came from a man aged 25-40 years with type 1 diabetes. The sequenced sample was naive CD4+ T cells from blood. Here the CDR3 reads CSAPRGGTQYF. Here the CDR3 DNA reads TGCAGTGCTCCTAGGGGGGGCACGCAGTATTTT.